This T cell receptor beta chain was obtained from a study of cytotoxic CD8 clonotypes in ibrutinib-treated CLL (dated by TCRdb to the early 2020s). About the investigation overall: The cohort was composed of ten to eleven relapsed/refractory and about 15 treatment-naive patients; IGHV unmutated status was identified in some 17 patients. Responses were partial in approximately 24 patients and complete in 2; after median about 63 months follow-up, about 14 stayed in remission and 12 progressed. Samples at response were collected after a median of about 13 months of treatment, with a range of roughly 6 to 36 months. On average, each sample had some 260,000 productive templates and 96,000 or so productive rearrangements. Longitudinal samples were available for about 30% of the roughly 86 trial participants. Cryopreserved peripheral blood mononuclear cells were collected at three points: before therapy, at response, and at either sustained remission or disease progression. Patients were still on ibrutinib when every remission and progressive disease sample was collected.

For TCR beta library preparation, approximately 2 micrograms of genomic DNA was extracted from cryopreserved PBMCs. Longitudinal blood samples from CLL patients receiving ibrutinib monotherapy were subjected to high-throughput TCR beta sequencing. The patients took part in an open-label, single-center phase 2 trial of ibrutinib monotherapy. A MiSeq instrument was used for deep resolution sequencing, which targeted depths ranging from 1 in 1 million up to 1 in 200,000 T cells, with coverage averaging 10x for each clonotype. The immunoSEQ hsTCRB Kit was used to generate TCR beta libraries. Processing in the source paper ran as follows. ImmunoSEQ Data Assistant and ImmunoSEQ Analyzer were used for data analysis, and V, D and J genes were assigned according to IMGT definitions. Clonality, with values ranging from 0 to 1, was calculated as one minus the normalized Shannon entropy of productive rearrangement frequencies. Only overrepresented clonotypes making up at least 0.05% of the repertoire of each patient were included in the public clonotype analysis. Fewer than 15 repertoires from age-matched healthy donors, obtained from immuneACCESS, served as clonality controls. TCRdb's version of the immuneACCESS table is confined to in-frame rearrangements and falls short of the full clone set. An unresolved V gene accounts for under half of the shortfall where checked; the remainder is of unknown origin. The D gene and trimming were derived from the DNA, and the V and J assignments and clone size from that table. The sample table contains over 120,000 clones; only one count was recorded for more than 75% of them. The ten largest make up 7.6% of the sample.

CDR1 and CDR2 are read off the germline V gene as SGHRS and YFSETQ. The CDR3 covers 14 residues, taking in both the cysteine and the phenylalanine. Only the CDR3 DNA stays, 42 bases, in frame from base 1. Compared with germline, V lacks 4 bases and J lacks 4 bases; bases without a gene match: 6. Remarks on this clone: The specificity of this receptor is unknown. No per-base quality is available; no much larger clone lies one base away.

Broad study findings and their caveats: Baseline clonality exceeded that of age-matched healthy donors and correlated strongly with circulating CD8+ T-cell counts. Sampling times were not matched between sustained-remission and progressing patients, and lymph node repertoires were not studied. Clonality rose at ibrutinib response, remained stable during sustained remission, and dropped back toward baseline at progression. Public clonotypes were rare and either shrank or stayed stable during treatment, and the rise in clonality at ibrutinib response reflected expansion of private clonotypes.

Recombination linked TRBV5-1 to TRBJ1-2, with 8 bases matching TRBD1. This TCR was sampled from a human donor with chronic lymphocytic leukemia. The sample consisted of PBMCs, taken after 36 months of ibrutinib treatment. The sequenced DNA: TGCGCCAGCAGCCCCGACAGGGGACGCTATGGCTACACCTTC. This gives the protein CASSPDRGRYGYTF.